A selection of T cell receptor beta chains follows, all from one sample in a study of T-cell memory formation after mild COVID-19. MiXCR, applied by TCRdb to the 5' RACE reads, yields one record per CDR3 protein. The sample yields about 560,000 distinct CDR3 sequences, 15% to 20% seen once. The sequenced sample consisted of PBMCs or a T cell subset sorted from them (not recorded which). These receptors came from an adult woman who had mild COVID-19 (a few samples of this study predate the infection). Cell type and time point are not known. Both conserved end residues are part of each CDR3. The D gene is left open where the match is weak. Not all rows give a size; the values are once, few, many and, for expanded clones, a class.

D gene	clone size	V gene	J gene	CDR3 protein	CDR3 DNA
NA	NA	TRBV30	TRBJ1-2	CAWSDRVPSGYTF	TGTGCCTGGAGTGACAGGGTGCCCAGTGGCTACACCTTC
NA	NA	TRBV10-3	TRBJ2-7	CAISGVSLSSYEQYF	TGTGCCATCAGTGGGGTTTCTCTGAGCTCCTACGAGCAGTACTTC
NA	NA	TRBV23-1	TRBJ2-7	CASSQPRGQQYF	TGCGCCAGCAGTCAACCGAGGGGACAGCAGTACTTC
NA	few	TRBV7-8	TRBJ2-1	CASSIGFSSYNEQFF	TGTGCCAGCAGCATAGGCTTTAGCTCCTACAATGAGCAGTTCTTC
TRBD1	few	TRBV9	TRBJ1-6	CASSLGQRNNSPLHF	TGTGCCAGCAGCCTGGGACAGAGAAATAATTCACCCCTCCACTTT
NA	many	TRBV5-5	TRBJ1-5	CASSLDPYSNQPQHF	TGTGCCAGCAGCTTGGACCCGTATAGCAATCAGCCCCAGCATTTT
TRBD1	NA	TRBV10-2	TRBJ1-5	CATEDRGRGFGNQPQHF	TGCGCCACCGAGGACAGGGGCCGTGGTTTTGGCAATCAGCCCCAGCATTTT
NA	NA	TRBV6-2/TRBV6-3	TRBJ2-1	CASSYVRSSYNEQFF	TGTGCCAGCAGTTACGTAAGGAGCTCCTACAATGAGCAGTTCTTC
TRBD2	NA	TRBV24-1	TRBJ2-1	CATSDGLAGVYEQFF	TGTGCCACCAGTGATGGGCTAGCGGGAGTCTATGAGCAGTTCTTC
TRBD1	NA	TRBV7-3	TRBJ1-1	CASSLSSGQGAHTEAFF	TGTGCCAGCAGCTTATCCTCAGGGCAGGGGGCCCACACTGAAGCTTTCTTT
TRBD1	NA	TRBV27	TRBJ1-3	CASSARGHRGSGNTIYF	TGTGCCAGCAGCGCGAGGGGGCACCGGGGCTCTGGAAACACCATATATTTT
NA	NA	TRBV7-9	TRBJ2-7	CASSLNLVSGAYEQYF	TGTGCCAGCAGCTTAAATTTGGTTTCGGGGGCCTACGAGCAGTACTTC
NA	few	TRBV21-1	TRBJ2-5	CAPQALQETQYF	TGTGCCCCACAGGCCCTCCAAGAGACCCAGTACTTC
NA	NA	TRBV30	TRBJ2-1	CAWTAANVDNEQFF	TGTGCCTGGACGGCAGCCAATGTGGACAATGAGCAGTTCTTC
NA	few	TRBV11-2	TRBJ2-3	CASSLWSDTQYF	TGTGCCAGCAGCCTGTGGTCAGATACGCAGTATTTT
NA	NA	TRBV7-3	TRBJ1-4	CASSPTGSPNEKLFF	TGTGCCAGCAGCCCCACGGGCAGTCCTAATGAAAAACTGTTTTTT
NA	many	TRBV18	TRBJ1-4	CASSPQLDGREKLFF	TGTGCCAGCTCACCACAATTGGACGGAAGGGAAAAACTGTTTTTT
NA	NA	TRBV27	TRBJ1-1	CASSLSSTTVDGGWGTEAFF	TGTGCCAGCAGTTTATCGTCCACGACAGTGGATGGCGGCTGGGGGACTGAAGCTTTCTTT
NA	NA	TRBV4-2	TRBJ2-7	CASSQEMSYEQYF	TGTGCCAGCAGCCAAGAGATGAGCTACGAGCAGTACTTC
NA	few	TRBV30	TRBJ2-7	CAWISLRVLGEQYF	TGTGCCTGGATTTCCCTCCGGGTCCTGGGTGAGCAGTACTTC
NA	NA	TRBV29-1	TRBJ2-1	CSVGGDHRGEQFF	TGCAGCGTTGGAGGGGACCATCGGGGTGAGCAGTTCTTC
NA	NA	TRBV19	TRBJ2-7	CASSMGTGVSYEQYF	TGTGCCAGTAGTATGGGAACAGGTGTCTCCTACGAGCAGTACTTC
NA	few	TRBV20-1	TRBJ2-3	CSARQGSTDTQYF	TGCAGTGCAAGGCAGGGCAGCACAGATACGCAGTATTTT
NA	NA	TRBV7-9	TRBJ2-7	CASSSTGFYEQYF	TGTGCCAGCAGCTCCACAGGGTTCTACGAGCAGTACTTC
TRBD1	NA	TRBV12-3/TRBV12-4	TRBJ2-3	CASSLGQGVFTDTQYF	TGTGCCAGCAGTTTGGGACAGGGAGTTTTCACAGATACGCAGTATTTT
TRBD1	few	TRBV19	TRBJ2-7	CASSPDRGLSYEQYF	TGTGCCAGTAGTCCGGACAGGGGGTTGTCCTACGAGCAGTACTTC
NA	few	TRBV2	TRBJ2-1	CASSWTVGYNEQFF	TGTGCCAGCAGTTGGACAGTGGGATACAATGAGCAGTTCTTC
TRBD1	few	TRBV3-1	TRBJ1-6	CASSPGTVPYSPLHF	TGTGCCAGCAGCCCCGGGACAGTTCCTTATTCACCCCTCCACTTT
NA	many	TRBV7-9	TRBJ1-2	CASSPRVGIYGYTF	TGTGCCAGCAGCCCCAGAGTCGGGATCTATGGCTACACCTTC
TRBD2	NA	TRBV14	TRBJ2-7	CASSQPSGRPYEQYF	TGTGCCAGCAGCCAACCTAGCGGGAGACCCTACGAGCAGTACTTC
TRBD2	NA	TRBV11-3	TRBJ2-3	CASSSYGVRGSAGQYF	TGTGCCAGCAGCTCCTATGGGGTTCGCGGGAGCGCAGGGCAGTATTTT
NA	NA	TRBV9	TRBJ1-1	CASSVGGYTEAFF	TGTGCCAGCAGCGTAGGAGGGTACACTGAAGCTTTCTTT
TRBD2	NA	TRBV12-3/TRBV12-4	TRBJ2-2	CASSLALAGAGELFF	TGTGCCAGCAGTTTAGCACTAGCGGGAGCCGGGGAGCTGTTTTTT
TRBD1	few	TRBV27	TRBJ1-1	CASSLSAGGRAEAFF	TGTGCCAGCAGTTTATCCGCAGGGGGTCGCGCTGAAGCTTTCTTT
NA	NA	TRBV20-1	TRBJ2-1	CSAINSLNEQFF	TGCAGTGCTATTAATAGCCTCAATGAGCAGTTCTTC
NA	NA	TRBV6-5	TRBJ1-2	CASSADLMRTVPYGYTF	TGTGCCAGCAGTGCAGACCTGATGAGGACAGTTCCTTATGGCTACACCTTC
NA	NA	TRBV6-2/TRBV6-3	TRBJ1-1	CASSYGVGVTEAFF	TGTGCCAGCAGTTACGGTGTAGGGGTGACTGAAGCTTTCTTT
NA	NA	TRBV24-1	TRBJ2-1	CATSDPSGWLGEQFF	TGTGCCACCAGTGACCCCAGCGGGTGGTTGGGTGAGCAGTTCTTC
TRBD2	few	TRBV9	TRBJ2-2	CASSFRGGQNTGELFF	TGTGCCAGCAGCTTCCGCGGGGGGCAGAACACCGGGGAGCTGTTTTTT
NA	NA	TRBV29-1	TRBJ2-1	CSAKREPNEQFF	TGCAGCGCCAAGCGCGAACCCAATGAGCAGTTCTTC
NA	few	TRBV6-5	TRBJ2-1	CASSYSPGDGYNEQFF	TGTGCCAGCAGTTACTCGCCCGGGGACGGGTACAATGAGCAGTTCTTC
NA	few	TRBV7-2	TRBJ1-3	CASSPPGAGNTIYF	TGTGCCAGCAGCCCCCCCGGGGCTGGAAACACCATATATTTT
NA	NA	TRBV15	TRBJ2-3	CATSSRQGDTQYF	TGTGCCACCAGCAGCCGCCAGGGAGATACGCAGTATTTT
NA	NA	TRBV29-1	TRBJ1-1	CSGGGGVNTEAFF	TGCAGCGGTGGAGGGGGTGTGAACACTGAAGCTTTCTTT
TRBD1	few	TRBV7-9	TRBJ2-7	CASSHRDRAKYEQYF	TGTGCCAGCAGCCACCGGGACAGAGCCAAGTACGAGCAGTACTTC
NA	few	TRBV21-1	TRBJ2-7	CASSDTGTASSYEQYF	TGTGCCAGCAGCGACACCGGGACAGCGAGCTCCTACGAGCAGTACTTC
NA	few	TRBV11-3	TRBJ2-3	CASSRRTAADTQYF	TGTGCCAGCAGCCGGCGGACAGCAGCAGATACGCAGTATTTT
NA	many	TRBV12-3/TRBV12-4	TRBJ2-7	CASSLSGRAYEQYF	TGTGCCAGCAGTTTAAGTGGCAGGGCCTACGAGCAGTACTTC
NA	few	TRBV6-2/TRBV6-3	TRBJ2-7	CASTPQAVVEQYF	TGTGCCAGCACTCCCCAGGCGGTAGTCGAGCAGTACTTC
TRBD1	NA	TRBV6-5	TRBJ2-7	CASSPDRVLSYEQYF	TGTGCCAGCAGCCCCGACAGGGTACTCTCCTACGAGCAGTACTTC
NA	NA	TRBV6-2/TRBV6-3	TRBJ2-5	CASRKTATREAQYF	TGTGCCAGCAGAAAGACAGCTACAAGAGAGGCCCAGTACTTC
NA	NA	TRBV20-1	TRBJ1-1	CSARDLGGRKAFF	TGCAGTGCTAGAGACCTGGGGGGGCGGAAAGCTTTCTTT